Listed below are T cell receptor beta chains from one sample, sequenced in a study of blood T cell repertoires in COVID-19. Sequencing used immunoSEQ multiplex PCR; TCRdb keeps in-frame clones, though not all of them. The table has fewer than 70,000 clones, about 90% seen once; the top ten hold approximately 6.9%. Specimen: peripheral blood. The receptors here all came from a man in his 60s with active or convalescent COVID-19. Each CDR3 is given with its conserved first and last residue. Each record gives: CDR3 length, D gene, J gene, clone size, V gene, CDR3 DNA, CDR3 protein. A D gene is named only where the DNA matches it firmly. Size values are once, few and many counts, or a class for expanded clones, and some rows have none.

16,NA,TRBJ2-3,NA,TRBV5-1,TGCGCCAGCAGCTTCTATGGGACACCGACCACAGATACGCAGTATTTT,CASSFYGTPTTDTQYF
19,NA,TRBJ1-6,NA,TRBV28,TGTGCCAGCAGTTTCAGCGGGATACAGGGCCTTGGGGATAATTCACCCCTCCACTTT,CASSFSGIQGLGDNSPLHF
15,NA,TRBJ2-1,NA,TRBV5-4,TGTGCCAGCAGTCAGGGTTCGAGCTCCTACAATGAGCAGTTCTTC,CASSQGSSSYNEQFF
16,TRBD1,TRBJ2-7,NA,TRBV24-1,TGTGCCACCAGTGAGGGGGGACAGGGATATGGCAACGAGCAGTACTTC,CATSEGGQGYGNEQYF
15,TRBD2,TRBJ2-3,NA,TRBV5-1,TGCGCCAGCAGCTTGTTGCGGGGGAGCACAGATACGCAGTATTTT,CASSLLRGSTDTQYF
15,NA,TRBJ1-2,NA,TRBV27,TGTGCCAGCAGGCTCACAGGGATTTTTTCCTATGGCTACACCTTC,CASRLTGIFSYGYTF
16,NA,TRBJ1-4,NA,TRBV19,TGTGCCAGTAGTATCCTCACACATACAGTGGGTGAAAAACTGTTTTTT,CASSILTHTVGEKLFF
13,NA,TRBJ2-1,NA,TRBV2,TGTGCCAGCAATATGGACTTAAACAATGAGCAGTTCTTC,CASNMDLNNEQFF
13,NA,TRBJ1-5,few,TRBV6-5,TGTGCCAGCAGGCCAGGGTTTTTTCAGCCCCAGCATTTT,CASRPGFFQPQHF
16,TRBD2,TRBJ2-1,NA,TRBV4-1,TGCGCCAGCAGACCTAGCGGGGTTAGCTCCTACAATGAGCAGTTCTTC,CASRPSGVSSYNEQFF
12,NA,TRBJ1-2,once,TRBV19,TGTGCCAGTAGCAGGGCGACCTATGGCTACACCTTC,CASSRATYGYTF
13,NA,TRBJ1-1,NA,TRBV9,TGTGCCAGCAGCACACAGGTATATACTGAAGCTTTCTTT,CASSTQVYTEAFF
15,NA,TRBJ1-2,NA,TRBV5-4,TGTGCCAGCAGTGAGGGGGGGAAGTCTAACTATGGCTACACCTTC,CASSEGGKSNYGYTF
18,TRBD2,TRBJ2-3,NA,TRBV2,TGTGCCAGCAGTAAGAAACTAGCGGGGGGGCCGTCGTTTGATACGCAGTATTTT,CASSKKLAGGPSFDTQYF
16,TRBD1,TRBJ1-6,NA,TRBV5-1,TGCGCCAGCAGCTCCGCGCCGGGACAGGGAGGTTCACCCCTCCACTTT,CASSSAPGQGGSPLHF
16,NA,TRBJ1-1,NA,TRBV5-5,TGTGCCAGCAGCTTGTTAGCCCAGGGTTCCAACACTGAAGCTTTCTTT,CASSLLAQGSNTEAFF
16,TRBD1,TRBJ2-2,few,TRBV24-1,TGTGCCACCAGTGATCCCTCGACAGGGCACACCGGGGAGCTGTTTTTT,CATSDPSTGHTGELFF
15,NA,TRBJ1-3,NA,TRBV30,TGTGCCTGGAGGAATACAGGGTCTTCTGGAAACACCATATATTTT,CAWRNTGSSGNTIYF
17,TRBD1,TRBJ2-2,few,TRBV27,TGTGCCAGCCTAACACAACTGACAGGGGCGAACACCGGGGAGCTGTTTTTT,CASLTQLTGANTGELFF
15,TRBD1,TRBJ1-6,NA,TRBV3-1/TRBV3-2,TGTGCCAGCAGCTTTGGACAGGGGTTGGCGACACCCCTCCACTTT,CASSFGQGLATPLHF
17,NA,TRBJ2-1,few,TRBV5-1,TGCGCCAGCAGCTTGGCCTCAGGGCGGCGGATAAACAATGAGCAGTTCTTC,CASSLASGRRINNEQFF
17,NA,TRBJ1-3,once,TRBV6-6,TGTGCCAGCAGTCGTGAGATAAGCGACAGCTCTGGAAACACCATATATTTT,CASSREISDSSGNTIYF
13,NA,TRBJ1-2,NA,TRBV29-1,TGCAGCGTTACCGGGGTAGGGTTCAATGGCTACACCTTC,CSVTGVGFNGYTF
15,TRBD1,TRBJ2-7,NA,TRBV20-1,TGCAGTGCTAGTGAGCCGGGACAGGGGGCCGACGAGCAGTACTTC,CSASEPGQGADEQYF
15,NA,TRBJ2-3,NA,TRBV5-1,TGCGCCAGCAGCTTGGATGGGAAGGGGACAGATACGCAGTATTTT,CASSLDGKGTDTQYF
13,NA,TRBJ2-5,NA,TRBV29-1,TGCAGCGTTTTAAAGGCAGCCCCAGGGGCCCAGTACTTC,CSVLKAAPGAQYF
15,TRBD2,TRBJ2-1,NA,TRBV7-9,TGTGCCAGCAGCGGGCGGGGACTAGCGCACAATGAGCAGTTCTTC,CASSGRGLAHNEQFF